The next 9 T cell receptor beta chains were all read from a single sample in a study of technical replicates of blood from several donors. Assay: immunoSEQ multiplex PCR; the TCRdb copy retains only in-frame clones and omits some. The sample consists of 75,000 to 100,000 clones, roughly 95% of them appearing once. Sequencing was performed on T cells isolated from PBMCs. These TCRs come from a human donor in good health.

This chain connects TRBV28 to TRBJ2-7, with 7 bases identical to TRBD1. Germline assignment: CDR1 MDHEN and CDR2 SYDVKM. The CDR3 sequence is 13 residues long. Unmatched junction bases numbered 4, after V lost 2 bases and J lost 6 bases. In DNA form, the CDR3 reads TGTGCCAGCAGTTTAGACAGGGTAACCGAGCAGTACTTC. This codes for CASSLDRVTEQYF.

The V call is TRBV6-5, the J call TRBJ1-1; TRBD1 aligns across 7 bases. The CDR3 length is 13 residues. Trimming cost V 5 bases and J 4 bases; bases outside gene matches: 4. The germline gives CDR1 MNHEY, CDR2 SVGAGI. The CDR3 here is CASSPTGVTEAFF. The CDR3 region has the DNA TGTGCCAGCAGTCCTACAGGGGTCACTGAAGCTTTCTTT.

V and J are TRBV27 and TRBJ2-1; D is perhaps TRBD1 (5 bases). Between the trimmed V and J ends, which lost 5 bases and 8 bases, there was a span of 16 bases. There are 14 residues in the CDR3. Germline-derived CDR1 and CDR2 are MNHEY and SMNVEV (reference sequence). The CDR3 is CASSPRLGLDEQFF. The CDR3 nucleotides read TGTGCCAGCAGTCCAAGACTGGGGCTCGATGAGCAGTTCTTC.

The chain recombines TRBV27 with TRBJ2-7; 10 nucleotides line up with TRBD2. Germline CDR1 reads MNHEY; CDR2 reads SMNVEV (reference sequence). This CDR3 contains 17 residues. The junction had 16 bases not matched to a gene; V was cut back by 8 bases and J by 3 bases. In DNA form, the CDR3 reads TGTGCCAGCTCACCTACGGTTTGGACTAGCGGAATCTACGAGCAGTACTTC. Encoded protein: CASSPTVWTSGIYEQYF.

This clone was observed a few times. V and J are TRBV7-8 and TRBJ2-7; D is perhaps TRBD2 (5 bases). This CDR3 spans 16 amino acids. The V end was cut by 1 base, the J end by 0 bases, with 13 bases between. Looked up from germline, CDR1 is SGHVS and CDR2 is FQNEAQ. In DNA form, the CDR3 reads TGTGCCAGCAGCTTAGGTACTAGGTTAAGCTCCTACGAGCAGTACTTC. Its protein product is CASSLGTRLSSYEQYF. The complete variable domain, with remaining parts taken from reference TRBV7-8 and TRBJ2-7, reads GAGVSQSPRYKVAKRGQDVALRCDPISGHVSLFWYQQALGQGPEFLTYFQNEAQLDKSGLPSDRFFAERPEGSVSTLKIQRTQQEDSAVYLCASSLGTRLSSYEQYFGPGTRLTVT.

The gene calls are TRBV5-1 and TRBJ2-1; a possible D gene is TRBD2 (7 bases). Germline V gene sequence: CDR1 SGHRS, CDR2 YFSETQ. The CDR3 runs to 14 residues. Between the trimmed V and J ends, which lost 0 bases and 6 bases, there was a span of 10 bases. The CDR3, as DNA: TGCGCCAGCAGCTTGGTGGGGGGGGCCAATGAGCAGTTCTTC. The encoded protein is CASSLVGGANEQFF.

The V and J genes are TRBV9 and TRBJ1-1; D is undetermined. The CDR3 sequence is 14 residues long. The V gene lost 4 bases and the J gene lost 0 bases, with 10 bases spanning the gap. Germline values: CDR1 SGDLS, CDR2 YYNGEE. The CDR3 reads CASSSDLLNTEAFF. Written as DNA, the CDR3 is TGTGCCAGCAGCTCAGATCTCTTGAACACTGAAGCTTTCTTT.

This sequence joins TRBV19 and TRBJ1-1, with 7 bases matching TRBD1. Germline V gives CDR1 LNHDA, CDR2 SQIVND (reference sequence). CDR3 length equals 14 residues. Unmatched junction bases numbered 7, after V lost 4 bases and J lost 5 bases. The CDR3 region has the DNA TGTGCCAGTAGTAGACAGGGTCTTTGGACTGAAGCTTTCTTT. Its translation: CASSRQGLWTEAFF. The whole variable domain, filled in from reference TRBV19 and TRBJ1-1, reads DGGITQSPKYLFRKEGQNVTLSCEQNLNHDAMYWYRQDPGQGLRLIYYSQIVNDFQKGDIAEGYSVSREKKESFPLTVTSAQKNPTAFYLCASSRQGLWTEAFFGQGTRLTVV.

This chain's CDR3 is CASSYQGAYEQYF. CDR3 in DNA: TGTGCCAGTAGTTATCAGGGGGCCTACGAGCAGTACTTC. The V and J genes are TRBV19 and TRBJ2-7, with TRBD1 identical over 7 bases. The V gene end was trimmed by 5 bases and the J gene end by 2 bases; junction bases not matched to a gene: 3. Germline values: CDR1 LNHDA, CDR2 SQIVND (reference sequence). This CDR3 has 13 amino acids.